These 9 T cell receptor beta chains originate from one sample sequenced in a study of T-cell reconstitution after alpha-beta-depleted transplantation in children. Unique molecular identifiers were incorporated into the prepared TCRbeta library. In TCRdb, the PCR reads were re-called with MiXCR into one record per CDR3 protein. The sample holds 600,000 to 700,000 distinct CDR3 sequences, roughly 15% seen once. Sequencing was performed on PBMCs from the stem cell graft donor, taken from the stem cell graft. These TCRs come from a human donor who donated a stem cell graft to a child with acute myeloid leukemia.

This clonotype was recorded a few times. The V and J genes are TRBV29-1 and TRBJ1-2; D is unresolved. Trimming left V 7 bases short and J 8 bases short, with 14 bases between. The CDR3 consists of 11 residues. CDR1 and CDR2 (germline): SQVTM, ANQGSEA. CDR3 coding DNA: TGCAGCGCCCCACTCAGCAGGGGCTACACCTTC. This sequence encodes CSAPLSRGYTF.

This clonotype occurred many times. The chain carries TRBV4-2 and TRBJ1-2, with 9 bases that match TRBD1. The CDR3 has 14 amino acids. Unmatched junction bases numbered 1, after V lost 0 bases and J lost 5 bases. Germline V gene data show CDR1 as LGHNA and CDR2 as YNFKEQ. The CDR3 region is CASSQEGTGYGYTF. The CDR3, as DNA: TGTGCCAGCAGCCAAGAAGGGACAGGGTATGGCTACACCTTC.

The chain is built from TRBV24-1 and TRBJ2-1, with 10 bases identical to TRBD2. The V gene end was trimmed by 3 bases and the J gene end by 1 base; junction bases not matched to a gene: 2. This CDR3 has 16 amino acids. Germline CDR1 is KGHDR and CDR2 is SFDVKD. CDR3 in amino acids: CATSDTLAGSYNEQFF. The CDR3 coding sequence is TGTGCCACCAGTGATACACTAGCGGGGTCCTACAATGAGCAGTTCTTC.

This clonotype was seen at least ten times. The chain joins TRBV20-1 to TRBJ1-1; tentatively, D is TRBD1 (5 bases). The germline gives CDR1 DFQATT, CDR2 SNEGSKA (reference sequence). V lost 2 bases and J lost 4, with 11 bases in between. The CDR3 sequence is 13 residues long. CDR3 DNA sequence: TGCAGTGCTAGATTAGCCGGGACCACTGAAGCTTTCTTT. It translates to CSARLAGTTEAFF.

This clonotype was recorded many times. V gene TRBV6-1 combines with J gene TRBJ1-5, with D unclear. Germline-derived CDR1 and CDR2 are MNHNS and SASEGT. The CDR3 sequence is 15 residues long. The V end was cut by 2 bases, the J end by 9 bases, with 17 bases between. This chain's CDR3 is CASSETPDVMLPQHF. The CDR3, as DNA: TGTGCCAGCAGTGAAACCCCGGACGTTATGTTGCCCCAGCATTTT.

The chain couples TRBV10-3 to TRBJ1-5; D remains unclear. V was shortened by 1 base and J by 4 bases, with 5 bases between the two germline ends. The CDR3 is made up of 13 amino acids. Germline V lookup: CDR1 ENHRY, CDR2 SYGVKD. CDR3 nucleotides: TGTGCCATCAGTGAGTTATTAAATCAGCCCCAGCATTTT. This gives the protein CAISELLNQPQHF.

The chain recombines TRBV20-1 with TRBJ1-2; no clear D. CDR3 size: 10 residues. Germline-derived CDR1 and CDR2 are DFQATT and SNEGSKA (reference sequence). Trimming shortened V by 0 bases and J by 12 bases, and 8 bases separated the two germline ends. CDR3 in DNA: TGCAGTGCTAGAGATTCGGTCCACACCTTC. It specifies CSARDSVHTF.

In this sample, this clonotype turned up many times. The chain combines TRBV7-3 with TRBJ2-1, with D possibly called TRBD1 or TRBD2 (5 bases each). V lost 3 bases to trimming and J lost 2 bases, with 8 bases between them. Germline V lookup: CDR1 SGHTA, CDR2 FQGTGA. This CDR3 region has 14 residues. The CDR3: CASSFRGPYNEQFF. The CDR3 DNA sequence: TGTGCCAGCAGCTTTCGGGGACCCTACAATGAGCAGTTCTTC.

This clonotype occurred many times. CDR3 loop: CASSETLDRGSPLHF. The CDR3 DNA reads TGTGCCAGCAGCGAAACCTTGGACCGGGGTTCACCCCTCCACTTT. The rearrangement uses TRBV7-2 and TRBJ1-6; D gene unclear. V gave up 5 bases and J gave up 9 bases, with 17 bases separating them. This CDR3 region has 15 residues. The V gene's germline CDR1 is SGHTA and CDR2 FQGNSA.